This TCR beta chain was sequenced during a study of shared clonotypes between healthy human individuals. Study-wide context: There were three CD4 naive, three CD4 memory, two CD8 naive and one CD8 memory plates per donor.

The germline V and J ends were trimmed by 0 bases and 4 bases, with 12 bases remaining between them. The CDR3 is made up of 16 amino acids. Germline lookup yields CDR1 LNHNV and CDR2 YYDKDF (reference sequence). The genomic DNA of each subset was split evenly across several immunoSEQ plates. The protocol was immunoSEQ multiplex PCR, while the TCRdb copy is restricted to in-frame clones and leaves out a portion. In the table there are approximately 2,300,000 clones, roughly 90% of which are singletons. The clonotype originates from a man in his late teens or twenties in good health. Some clones in this sample may be carry-over from other donors' samples. The chain links TRBV15 to TRBJ2-2; D is unclear. The sequencing input was naive CD4+ T cells from PBMCs. As for subset: CD45RA+ positively selected. CDR3 residues: CATSRDEAGGTGELFF. The CDR3 nucleotides read TGTGCCACCAGCAGAGATGAGGCCGGCGGCACCGGGGAGCTGTTTTTT.